The T cell receptor beta chain described here comes from a study of blood T cells in healthy people across ages. Primers used in a second PCR of roughly 6 to 11 cycles were a sample-barcoded 5' primer and a J-beta primer mix. TCRdb ran MiXCR on the 5' RACE reads and lists one entry per CDR3 protein. This table has approximately 830,000 distinct CDR3 sequences, around 62% appearing once. Germline lookup yields CDR1 SGHTA and CDR2 FQGTGA. The trim removed 5 bases at V and 3 bases at J, leaving 7 bases unmatched. The CDR3 runs to 16 residues. Study conclusions and caveats: More naive CD4+ cells and higher diversity were found in long-lived than in aged donors.

As concerns this clonotype: What it binds is unknown.

The receptor was isolated from a man aged 25-45 years in good health. Sequencing was done on a sample of blood. The genes are TRBV7-3 and TRBJ2-1; 10 bases match TRBD1. CDR3 in amino acids: CASSPPGTGDYNEQFF. CDR3 nucleotides: TGTGCCAGCAGCCCCCCCGGGACAGGGGACTACAATGAGCAGTTCTTC.